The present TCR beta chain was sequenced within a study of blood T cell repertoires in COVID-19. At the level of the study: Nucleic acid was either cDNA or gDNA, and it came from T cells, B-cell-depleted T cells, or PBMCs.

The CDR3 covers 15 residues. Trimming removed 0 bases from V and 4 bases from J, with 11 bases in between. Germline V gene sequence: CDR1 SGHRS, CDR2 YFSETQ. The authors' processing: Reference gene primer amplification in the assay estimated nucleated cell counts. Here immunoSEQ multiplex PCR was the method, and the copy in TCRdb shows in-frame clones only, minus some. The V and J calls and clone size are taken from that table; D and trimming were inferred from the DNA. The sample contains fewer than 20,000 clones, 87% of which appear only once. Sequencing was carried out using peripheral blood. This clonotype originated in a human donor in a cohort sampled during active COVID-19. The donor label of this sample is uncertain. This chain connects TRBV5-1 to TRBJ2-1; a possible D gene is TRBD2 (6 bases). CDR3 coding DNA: TGCGCCAGCAGCTTGGTGGCTAGCGAGTACAATGAGCAGTTCTTC. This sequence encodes CASSLVASEYNEQFF.